The present entry profiles one TCR beta chain with its context. The record originates from a study of blood T cell repertoires in COVID-19. The V end was cut by 4 bases, the J end by 3 bases, with 13 bases between. CDR1 is SGHRS, CDR2 YFSETQ, per germline. The CDR3 contains 14 residues. Using immunoSEQ multiplex PCR, the repertoire was profiled, and TCRdb retains in-frame clones only, with some absent. The repertoire holds approximately 76,000 clones, approximately 89% seen once, with roughly 35% in the top ten. The chain uses TRBV5-1 and TRBJ1-1; D possibly corresponds to TRBD1 (6 bases). The TCR was taken from a woman older than 75 with active or convalescent COVID-19. The sequencing input was peripheral blood. This CDR3 is CASSMKGEHTEAFF. The CDR3 coding sequence is TGCGCCAGCAGCATGAAGGGGGAACACACTGAAGCTTTCTTT. Combining the CDR3 with reference TRBV5-1 and TRBJ1-1 gives the whole variable domain KAGVTQTPRYLIKTRGQQVTLSCSPISGHRSVSWYQQTPGQGLQFLFEYFSETQRNKGNFPGRFSGRQFSNSRSEMNVSTLELGDSALYLCASSMKGEHTEAFFGQGTRLTVV.